The next 3 T cell receptor beta chains were all read from a single sample in a study of tumor-infiltrating lymphocytes in primary liver carcinoma. Both RNA and DNA were isolated together from around 20-30 mg of bulk tissue that had not been sorted. Total RNA (around 0.45 ug) served as template for TCR beta cDNA synthesis primed by a constant-region primer. Three rounds of nested multiplex PCR with slightly modified ARM-PCR produced TCR beta libraries. TRBV1-TRBV30 forward primers paired with a C-beta reverse primer were used in the first two PCR rounds, which ran roughly 10 cycles each. TCRdb re-derived calls from the multiplex PCR reads in MiXCR, one entry per CDR3 protein. The sample lists about 74,000 distinct CDR3 sequences, roughly three quarters occurring once. Sequenced material: liver tumor tissue from sampling region 4. Described subset: tumor region T4, right-lateral pole. The source of these receptors is a man aged 35 to 55 with primary liver carcinoma and hepatitis B virus infection.

At least ten counts were recorded for this clonotype. V and J are TRBV10-3 and TRBJ2-1; a weak D match, TRBD2 (5 bases). The CDR3 extends over 13 amino acids. V shed 4 bases and J shed 4 bases, with 8 bases lying between them. Germline lookup yields CDR1 ENHRY and CDR2 SYGVKD. In nucleotides, the CDR3 is TGTGCCATCAGTGCGGAGGAGTACAATGAGCAGTTCTTC. Residues: CAISAEEYNEQFF.

Note on this clonotype: Just one base apart from a much larger clone, this may be a read error. The CDR3 sequence is CPTLMTGAPDDSYEQYF. The CDR3 DNA sequence: TGTCCCACCCTCATGACGGGGGCCCCAGATGATTCCTACGAGCAGTACTTC. This chain joins TRBV28 and TRBJ2-7; D could derive from TRBD1 or TRBD2 (6 bases each). Germline CDR1 reads MDHEN; CDR2 reads SYDVKM. There are 17 residues in the CDR3.

A remark on this clonotype: A much larger clone is a single base away; this may be a read error. The V and J genes are TRBV25-1 and TRBJ2-7; D is uncertain. V dropped 4 bases and J dropped 3 bases, with 7 bases sitting between them. This CDR3 is built from 12 residues. The germline V gene has CDR1 MGHDK and CDR2 SYGVNS. For the CDR3, the DNA is TGTGCCAGCAGTGGGATCATCTACGAGCAGTACTTC. Translation: CASSGIIYEQYF.